Below, 25 T cell receptor beta chains from the same sample are listed, as sequenced in a study of cytomegalovirus exposure and HLA in healthy donors. 13 Jbeta primers and 60 Vbeta primers were used for the PCR. The assay was immunoSEQ multiplex PCR, and TCRdb's table has in-frame clones only and misses some. This table holds approximately 150,000 clones, 82% found once. Sequenced: PBMCs. Receptors were obtained from a male donor in good health and CMV-seronegative.

The rearrangement joins TRBV4-1 to TRBJ2-7, with 13 bases lining up with TRBD2. This CDR3 is 17 amino acids long. Per the germline V gene, CDR1 is MGHRA and CDR2 is YSYEKL. Trimming at V came to 1 base and at J to 4 bases, leaving 7 bases not matched to a gene. The CDR3 loop reads CASSQVAALAGGYEQYF. The DNA for the CDR3 is TGCGCCAGCAGCCAAGTCGCGGCACTAGCGGGGGGGTACGAGCAGTACTTC.

V usage is TRBV7-9 and J usage is TRBJ2-1; 12 bases map to TRBD2. V was pared by 9 bases and J by 10 bases, with 7 bases of the junction left unmatched. CDR3 length equals 13 residues. CDR1 and CDR2 (germline): SEHNR, FQNEAQ (reference sequence). The CDR3 DNA reads as TGTGCCAGTAGGGGACTAGCGGGCGGCGAGCAGTTCTTC. Its protein product is CASRGLAGGEQFF.

The V and J genes are TRBV6-5 and TRBJ1-1; a weak D match, TRBD1 (6 bases). Trimming took off 0 bases at V and 5 bases at J, with 10 bases between the two ends. Germline loops: CDR1 MNHEY, CDR2 SVGAGI. This CDR3 is built from 14 residues. This CDR3 reads CASSYSTGGTEAFF. DNA of the CDR3: TGTGCCAGCAGTTACTCGACAGGCGGAACTGAAGCTTTCTTT.

Remarks on this clone: Other DNA variants within this sample encode the same CDR3. J is TRBJ2-5 and V is TRBV18; D may be TRBD2 (6 bases). CDR3 length: 12 amino acids. V lost 3 bases and J lost 4, with 6 bases in between. Germline CDR1 KGHSH, CDR2 LQKENI. This CDR3 is CASSPGGETQYF. The CDR3 DNA reads TGTGCCAGCTCACCGGGAGGAGAGACCCAGTACTTC. The full variable domain, in which reference TRBV18 and TRBJ2-5 provide the parts outside the CDR3, is NAGVMQNPRHLVRRRGQEARLRCSPMKGHSHVYWYRQLPEEGLKFMVYLQKENIIDESGMPKERFSAEFPKEGPSILRIQQVVRGDSAAYFCASSPGGETQYFGPGTRLLVL.

Concerning this clone itself: At one end, the junction sequence differs from germline, possibly due to a read error. The chain has TRBV2 and TRBJ2-7, with D perhaps matching TRBD2 (6 bases). CDR1 is SNHLY and CDR2 is FYNNEI in the germline V gene. The CDR3 has 15 residues. This chain's CDR3 is CASSVLATASYKQYF. CDR3 sequence (DNA): TGTGCCAGCAGTGTACTAGCTACGGCATCCTACAAGCAGTACTTC.

In its sample, this clone was seen a few times. The chain recombines TRBV18 with TRBJ1-2; 9 positions match TRBD1. The V and J ends lost 3 bases and 8 bases, in that order; junction bases with no gene match: 16. The CDR3 covers 17 residues. Germline CDR1 is KGHSH and CDR2 is LQKENI. CDR3 coding DNA: TGTGCCAGCTCACCTCCGGGACAGGGCACGATCGGGGACGGCTACACCTTC. Translating gives CASSPPGQGTIGDGYTF.

This chain joins TRBV18 and TRBJ2-5, with TRBD2 as a possible D gene (5 bases). The germline V gene has CDR1 KGHSH and CDR2 LQKENI. Trimming pared 6 bases from V and 4 bases from J, leaving 12 bases between. CDR3 length equals 13 residues. CDR3 in amino acids: CASSPPGGETQYF. As DNA, the CDR3 is TGTGCCAGCTCGCCCCCAGGAGGAGAGACCCAGTACTTC.

The gene calls are TRBV27 and TRBJ2-7; D not certain. The length of the CDR3 is 11 residues. The germline V and J ends were trimmed by 3 bases and 5 bases, with 5 bases remaining between them. CDR1 is MNHEY, CDR2 SMNVEV, per germline (reference sequence). CDR3 residues: CASSFLDEQYF. CDR3 nucleotide sequence: TGTGCCAGCAGTTTTCTAGACGAGCAGTACTTC.

This clone has just one count. V is TRBV7-9 and J is TRBJ2-1, with a weak D call TRBD2 (6 bases). Trimming cost V 1 base and J 0 bases, with 10 bases left between them. Germline CDR1 and CDR2: SEHNR and FQNEAQ (reference sequence). CDR3 size: 16 residues. In nucleotides, the CDR3 is TGTGCCAGCAGCTTAGGGCAGGGAGGCTCCTACAATGAGCAGTTCTTC. This gives the protein CASSLGQGGSYNEQFF.

The rearrangement uses TRBV7-8 and TRBJ2-7, with 8 bases aligning to TRBD2. J lost 6 bases, V lost 5 bases, and 6 bases had no gene match. The CDR3 is 13 residues long. Germline V gives CDR1 SGHVS, CDR2 FQNEAQ. In DNA form, the CDR3 reads TGTGCCAGCAGCGAAGGGACTAGAGTCGAGCAGTACTTC. It is translated as CASSEGTRVEQYF.

The V gene is TRBV4-1, the J gene TRBJ1-4; TRBD1 aligns across 8 bases. The CDR3 is 13 amino acids. Germline V lookup: CDR1 MGHRA, CDR2 YSYEKL. The J segment lost 7 bases and the V segment lost 5 bases, leaving 3 bases of the junction unmatched. The CDR3 sequence is CASSWQGAEKLFF. In DNA, the CDR3 is TGCGCCAGCAGCTGGCAGGGGGCTGAAAAACTGTTTTTT.

This chain uses TRBV11-2 with TRBJ2-3; weak D call: TRBD2 (6 bases). The CDR3 length is 13 residues. Trimming stripped 0 bases from V and 5 bases from J, with 6 bases between. Per germline, CDR1 SGHAT and CDR2 FQNNGV. The CDR3 region is CASSLERGDTQYF. The CDR3 DNA reads TGTGCCAGCAGCTTAGAGCGGGGAGATACGCAGTATTTT.

The rearrangement uses TRBV7-6 and TRBJ2-6, with D perhaps TRBD2 (6 bases). V lost 5 bases and J lost 3, with 14 bases in between. Germline V CDR1 and CDR2: SGHVS, FNYEAQ. This CDR3 is 16 amino acids long. Here the CDR3 reads CASSPIGGIGANVLTF. The CDR3 DNA sequence: TGTGCCAGCAGCCCAATTGGGGGGATTGGGGCCAACGTCCTGACTTTC.

The chain uses TRBV7-2 and TRBJ2-3; D is unclear. There are 15 residues in the CDR3. Trimming stripped 1 base from V and 0 bases from J, with 8 bases between. Per the germline V gene, CDR1 is SGHTA and CDR2 is FQGNSA. The CDR3 protein is CASSLVQVSTDTQYF. The CDR3 coding sequence is TGTGCCAGCAGCTTAGTCCAGGTCAGCACAGATACGCAGTATTTT.

The count of this clone is one. The chain couples TRBV7-2 to TRBJ2-5; D might be TRBD1 (5 bases). Trimming pared 3 bases from V and 2 bases from J, leaving 7 bases between. The CDR3 runs 13 residues. Germline V gene data show CDR1 as SGHTA and CDR2 as FQGNSA. The CDR3 here is CASSLTDQETQYF. In DNA form, the CDR3 reads TGTGCCAGCAGCTTGACAGATCAAGAGACCCAGTACTTC.

The chain couples TRBV9 to TRBJ2-5; no firm D call. Trimming cost V 3 bases and J 8 bases, with 11 bases left between them. The CDR3 runs 12 residues. The germline gives CDR1 SGDLS, CDR2 YYNGEE. CDR3 in DNA: TGTGCCAGCAGCGCCCCTAGGATCACCCAGTACTTC. This codes for CASSAPRITQYF.

The rearrangement joins TRBV21-1 to TRBJ2-1; no DNA check was done on the table's D call, TRBD2. TRBV21-1 is noted as a pseudogene. The CDR3 sequence is 12 residues long. CDR3 nucleotide sequence: TGTGCCAGCAGCAAATTAGTAATTGAGCAGTTCTTC. This translates into CASSKLVIEQFF.

V gene TRBV27 combines with J gene TRBJ1-2; D unclear. The CDR3 consists of 14 residues. The germline CDR1 and CDR2 sequences are MNHEY and SMNVEV (reference sequence). The V and J ends lost 7 bases and 0 bases respectively, with 12 bases between them. CDR3 residues: CASTRAGANYGYTF. In DNA, the CDR3 is TGTGCCAGCACCCGCGCCGGGGCTAACTATGGCTACACCTTC.

The chain has TRBV13 and TRBJ2-7; D is perhaps TRBD1 (6 bases). The CDR3 sequence is 14 residues long. Trimming removed 0 bases at V and 5 bases at J, with 11 bases between. From germline, CDR1 is PRHDT and CDR2 FYEKMQ (reference sequence). The chain's CDR3 is CASSLGTGLDEQYF. The CDR3 DNA follows: TGTGCCAGCAGCTTAGGAACAGGGTTAGACGAGCAGTACTTC. The full variable domain, its missing parts supplied by reference TRBV13 and TRBJ2-7, is AAGVIQSPRHLIKEKRETATLKCYPIPRHDTVYWYQQGPGQDPQFLISFYEKMQSDKGSIPDRFSAQQFSDYHSELNMSSLELGDSALYFCASSLGTGLDEQYFGPGTRLTVT.

V usage is TRBV13 and J usage is TRBJ2-1, with D maybe TRBD2 (6 bases). The V gene's germline CDR1 is PRHDT and CDR2 FYEKMQ (reference sequence). V was pared by 4 bases and J by 6 bases, with 16 bases between. CDR3 length: 15 residues. The CDR3 sequence: CASSSQGLGGNEQFF. Written as DNA, the CDR3 is TGTGCCAGCAGCTCCCAAGGCCTCGGGGGCAATGAGCAGTTCTTC.

The chain couples TRBV27 to TRBJ2-5; 7 bases fit TRBD2. The CDR3 is 13 amino acids. The V and J ends lost 0 bases and 9 bases, in that order; junction bases with no gene match: 4. Germline CDR1 MNHEY, CDR2 SMNVEV (reference sequence). The CDR3 nucleotides are TGTGCCAGCAGTTTATCGGCCGCGGGGGCCCAGTACTTC. Translating gives CASSLSAAGAQYF.

The chain recombines TRBV4-3 with TRBJ2-3; 10 nucleotides agree with TRBD2. Germline assignment: CDR1 LGHNA and CDR2 YSLEER. CDR3 length: 15 amino acids. V dropped 3 bases and J dropped 2; count of bases not matched to a gene: 2. CDR3 nucleotide sequence: TGCGCCAGCAGCCAGCTAGCGGGGGTCACAGATACGCAGTATTTT. This sequence encodes CASSQLAGVTDTQYF.

V is TRBV7-3 and J is TRBJ2-7; D gene unclear. There are 14 residues in the CDR3. V was cut by 1 base and J by 1 base, with 8 bases left in between. In germline, CDR1 is SGHTA, CDR2 FQGTGA. This CDR3 is CASSLNPGSYEQYF. As DNA, the CDR3 is TGTGCCAGCAGCTTAAATCCCGGTTCCTACGAGCAGTACTTC.

The genes are TRBV7-3 and TRBJ2-3; possible D gene TRBD2, 6 bases. The ends were cut back, 0 bases at V and 3 bases at J, with 10 bases in the middle. Germline V gene data show CDR1 as SGHTA and CDR2 as FQGTGA. CDR3 length equals 15 residues. This chain's CDR3 is CASSLTGGRTDTQYF. The CDR3 region has the DNA TGTGCCAGCAGCTTAACGGGAGGTCGGACAGATACGCAGTATTTT.

The rearrangement links TRBV7-3 to TRBJ2-7; 9 positions match TRBD2. The CDR3 consists of 14 residues. J gave up 3 bases and V 7 bases, and 7 bases lay outside the gene matches. The V gene's germline CDR1 is SGHTA and CDR2 FQGTGA. The CDR3 sequence is CASIPSSGNYEQYF. CDR3 in DNA: TGTGCCAGCATCCCCTCTAGCGGGAACTACGAGCAGTACTTC.